This T cell receptor (beta chain) originates from a study of T cell changes during pregnancy in multiple sclerosis. This CDR3 has 18 residues. Germline lookup yields CDR1 MGHRA and CDR2 YSYEKL. V dropped 2 bases and J dropped 4; count of bases not matched to a gene: 16. Repertoires were generated with immunoSEQ multiplex PCR, while TCRdb's copy carries only in-frame clones and drops some. The data hold more than 70,000 clones, with around 93% observed a single time. The rearrangement uses TRBV4-1 and TRBJ1-2; 7 positions match TRBD1. The sequence was obtained from a female donor with multiple sclerosis, enrolled in a pregnancy study. Sequencing used peripheral blood, obtained in the second trimester of pregnancy. The CDR3 region has the DNA TGCGCCAGCAGCCAACGAACAGGGGCCAGCTACCCCCGCTATGGCTACACCTTC. It specifies CASSQRTGASYPRYGYTF.